These 10 T cell receptor beta chains came from one sample sequenced in a study of blood T cells in healthy people across ages. Then a second PCR, running about 6 to 11 cycles, was carried out with a sample-barcoded 5' primer and a J-beta primer mix. TCRdb re-called the 5' RACE reads with MiXCR, one entry per CDR3 protein. In the table there are 1.5 million to 2 million distinct CDR3 sequences, about 50% of which are singletons. Sequenced: blood. These receptor sequences come from a woman aged 35 to 49 in good health.

This clonotype has just one count. The chain combines TRBV5-1 with TRBJ2-1; the match to TRBD2 covers 12 bases. This CDR3 contains 17 residues. Germline-derived CDR1 and CDR2 are SGHRS and YFSETQ. V lost 4 bases and J lost 8; bases outside the gene matches: 13. Here the CDR3 DNA reads TGCGCCAGCAGCCTCTACCGACTAGCGGGGGCGCGGGATGAGCAGTTCTTC. It is translated as CASSLYRLAGARDEQFF. The complete variable domain, with remaining parts taken from reference TRBV5-1 and TRBJ2-1, reads KAGVTQTPRYLIKTRGQQVTLSCSPISGHRSVSWYQQTPGQGLQFLFEYFSETQRNKGNFPGRFSGRQFSNSRSEMNVSTLELGDSALYLCASSLYRLAGARDEQFFGPGTRLTVL.

This clonotype appeared a few times. The chain carries TRBV4-2 and TRBJ2-3, with 9 positions matching TRBD2. Germline CDR1 and CDR2: LGHNA and YNFKEQ. V was pared by 4 bases and J by 0 bases, with 11 bases of the junction left unmatched. The CDR3 spans 18 residues. Here the CDR3 DNA reads TGTGCCAGCAGCCCTGTGTCGGTTAGCGGGGGTAGCACAGATACGCAGTATTTT. This translates into CASSPVSVSGGSTDTQYF.

This clonotype was detected only a few times. V is TRBV14 and J is TRBJ1-6; D gene ambiguous. CDR3 length: 13 residues. V was pared by 0 bases and J by 8 bases, with 5 bases between. CDR1 SGHDN and CDR2 FVKESK come from the germline V gene. CDR3 DNA: TGTGCCAGCAGCCAAGAAAGATATTCACCCCTCCACTTT. This codes for CASSQERYSPLHF.

This chain uses TRBV29-1 with TRBJ2-5; 7 bases fit TRBD1. Germline lookup yields CDR1 SQVTM and CDR2 ANQGSEA. The CDR3 spans 13 residues. V gave up 6 bases and J gave up 5 bases; unmatched junction bases: 9. The CDR3 sequence is CSVAPGQRETQYF. CDR3 nucleotides: TGCAGCGTGGCCCCGGGACAGCGTGAGACCCAGTACTTC.

The chain couples TRBV12-3 or TRBV12-4 to TRBJ2-7; D may be TRBD2 (5 bases). The CDR3 loop spans 14 amino acids. V lost 5 bases, J lost 4 bases, and 15 bases lay in between. The CDR3 nucleotides read TGTGCCAGCAGTCCCCGGGAAAGGGCGTACGAGCAGTACTTC. Translating gives CASSPRERAYEQYF.

This chain uses TRBV4-3 with TRBJ2-1; 11 bases match TRBD2. In germline, CDR1 is LGHNA, CDR2 YSLEER. The CDR3 is 15 amino acids. V lost 2 bases to trimming and J lost 7 bases; unmatched junction nucleotides: 4. The CDR3 loop is CASSQLAGGRNEQFF. DNA of the CDR3: TGCGCCAGCAGCCAACTAGCGGGGGGACGAAATGAGCAGTTCTTC.

The chain has TRBV11-3 and TRBJ2-1; weak D call: TRBD2 (7 bases). CDR3 size: 17 residues. Looked up from germline, CDR1 is SGHNT and CDR2 is YENEEA. The V and J ends lost 7 bases and 0 bases respectively, with 19 bases between them. The CDR3 sequence: CASTIIRGASSYNEQFF. The CDR3 DNA follows: TGTGCCAGCACCATCATCCGGGGGGCTAGCTCCTACAATGAGCAGTTCTTC.

The V gene is TRBV20-1, the J gene TRBJ1-1; the match to TRBD1 covers 7 bases. This CDR3 comprises 13 residues. The germline V gene encodes CDR1 DFQATT and CDR2 SNEGSKA (reference sequence). V was clipped by 5 bases and J by 4 bases; unmatched bases: 7. The CDR3 sequence is CSASTGRVTEAFF. The CDR3 bases are TGCAGTGCTTCGACAGGGCGGGTCACTGAAGCTTTCTTT.

J is TRBJ2-4 and V is TRBV2; the match to TRBD2 covers 8 bases. The CDR3 loop spans 17 amino acids. V lost 6 bases, J lost 0 bases, and 10 bases stayed unmatched. Germline V CDR1 and CDR2: SNHLY, FYNNEI. The CDR3 DNA sequence: TGTGCCAGCAGGTGGGTTAGCGGGGATATAGCCAAAAACATTCAGTACTTC. Protein product: CASRWVSGDIAKNIQYF.

The table lists this clonotype with a count of one. The V gene is TRBV6-5, the J gene TRBJ2-3; D is perhaps TRBD1 or TRBD2 (5 bases each). Germline CDR1 reads MNHEY; CDR2 reads SVGAGI. V lost 6 bases, J lost 2 bases, and 9 bases lay in between. CDR3 length: 13 residues. The CDR3 coding sequence is TGTGCCAGCAGATGGGACCACACAGATACGCAGTATTTT. As protein: CASRWDHTDTQYF.